This T cell receptor (beta chain) was sequenced during a study of spatial heterogeneity in lung cancer. Background on the study: Beta-chain sequences were consistently detected more often than alpha-chain sequences. Every unique TCR and UMI combination, on average, appeared more than ten times in raw reads. Study findings and constraints: Blood carried ubiquitous expanded tumor TCRs more at resection than follow-up.

The time point here: sample taken at primary tumor resection. Tumor, nontumor lung or frozen PBMC supplied whole RNA, sequenced without sorting. A unique molecular identifier was attached to every TCR cDNA molecule. MiXCR, applied by TCRdb to the 5' RACE reads, yields one record per CDR3 protein. Of roughly 39,000 distinct CDR3 sequences listed, 6.5% to 9% were seen once; the top ten hold 25% to 35%. Notes on this clonotype: The antigen is not known.

The germline gives CDR1 MNHEY, CDR2 SVGEGT. CDR3 size: 14 residues. Trimming removed 2 bases at V and 4 bases at J, with 11 bases between. The specimen comprised PBMCs, sampled at surgery. This clonotype was obtained from a male donor with early-stage non-small cell lung cancer. The chain uses TRBV6-2 or TRBV6-3 and TRBJ1-1, with D possibly TRBD1 on 5 matching bases. The CDR3 nucleotides are TGTGCCAGCAGTTACGGAGGGGTCGGCACTGAAGCTTTCTTT. It codes for CASSYGGVGTEAFF.